One T cell receptor beta chain is described in this entry. Its antigen is unidentified. Vbeta (60) and Jbeta (13) primers were used in the PCR. In the study's own analysis: Approximately 12 million of about 88 million unique TCR beta chains were shared, per a later count. Using immunoSEQ multiplex PCR, the repertoire was profiled, and TCRdb retains in-frame clones only, with some absent. V, J and clone size reflect that table, while D and trimming were determined from the DNA. The data hold 200,000 to 300,000 clones, with 84% observed a single time. The germline CDR1 and CDR2 sequences are SGDLS and YYNGEE. This CDR3 is built from 15 residues. V was cut by 0 bases and J by 0 bases, with 7 bases left in between. The sample is drawn from a study of cytomegalovirus exposure and HLA in healthy donors. Points from the study as a whole: A later analysis reportedly found fewer N-insertions in an Asian-associated ancestry cluster than the roughly 670-donor mean. In the analysis, some V segments, TRBV6-2 and TRBV6-3 included, were excluded as indistinguishable.

What was sequenced was PBMCs. The clonotype was recovered from a woman aged 35 to 49 in good health and CMV-seropositive. V usage is TRBV9 and J usage is TRBJ2-1, with D uncertain. CDR3 in amino acids: CASSVVSSSYNEQFF. In DNA, the CDR3 is TGTGCCAGCAGCGTAGTTAGCAGCTCCTACAATGAGCAGTTCTTC.